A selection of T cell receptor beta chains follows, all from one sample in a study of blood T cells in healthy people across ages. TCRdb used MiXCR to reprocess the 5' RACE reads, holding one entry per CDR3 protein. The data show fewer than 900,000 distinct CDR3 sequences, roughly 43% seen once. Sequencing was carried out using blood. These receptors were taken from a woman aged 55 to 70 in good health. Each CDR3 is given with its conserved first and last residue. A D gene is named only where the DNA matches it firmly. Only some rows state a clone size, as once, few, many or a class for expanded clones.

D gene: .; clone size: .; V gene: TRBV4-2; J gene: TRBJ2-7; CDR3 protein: CASSQAPGLSYEQYF; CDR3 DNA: TGTGCCAGCAGCCAAGCGCCGGGGCTCTCCTACGAGCAGTACTTC
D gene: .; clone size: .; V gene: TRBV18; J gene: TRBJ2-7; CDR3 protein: CASSPPRTKGEQYF; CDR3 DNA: TGTGCCAGCTCACCACCGAGGACAAAGGGCGAGCAGTACTTC
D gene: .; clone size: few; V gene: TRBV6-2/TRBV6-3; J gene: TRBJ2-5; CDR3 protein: CASSYSSGAPETQYF; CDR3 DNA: TGTGCCAGCAGTTACTCGAGCGGAGCGCCGGAGACCCAGTACTTC
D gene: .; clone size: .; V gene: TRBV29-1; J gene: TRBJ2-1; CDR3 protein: CSVEGGGTPYNEQFF; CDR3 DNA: TGCAGCGTTGAGGGTGGGGGGACCCCCTACAATGAGCAGTTCTTC
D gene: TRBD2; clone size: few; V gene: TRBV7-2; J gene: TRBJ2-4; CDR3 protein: CASSLPGLAGAKNIQYF; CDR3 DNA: TGTGCCAGCAGCTTACCAGGACTAGCGGGCGCCAAAAACATTCAGTACTTC
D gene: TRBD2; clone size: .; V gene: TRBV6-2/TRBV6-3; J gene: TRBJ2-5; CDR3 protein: CASSYWTSDQETQYF; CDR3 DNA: TGTGCCAGCAGTTACTGGACTAGCGATCAAGAGACCCAGTACTTC
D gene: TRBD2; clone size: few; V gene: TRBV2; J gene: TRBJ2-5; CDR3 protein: CASSEAWGGETQYF; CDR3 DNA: TGTGCCAGCAGTGAAGCGTGGGGGGGGGAGACCCAGTACTTC
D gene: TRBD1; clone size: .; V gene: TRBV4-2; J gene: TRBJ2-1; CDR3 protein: CASSQDEGTGAYNEQFF; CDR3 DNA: TGTGCCAGCAGCCAAGATGAGGGGACAGGGGCCTACAATGAGCAGTTCTTC
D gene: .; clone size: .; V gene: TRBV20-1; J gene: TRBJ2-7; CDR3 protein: CSASSPTDRGEQYF; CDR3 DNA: TGCAGTGCTAGCTCCCCAACTGACCGGGGCGAGCAGTACTTC
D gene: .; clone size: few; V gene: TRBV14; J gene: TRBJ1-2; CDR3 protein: CASSQDLTENYGYTF; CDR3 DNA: TGTGCCAGCAGCCAAGATCTGACAGAGAACTATGGCTACACCTTC
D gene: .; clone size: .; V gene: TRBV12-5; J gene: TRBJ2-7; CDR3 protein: CASEAGPYEQYF; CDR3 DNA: TGTGCTAGTGAGGCCGGCCCCTACGAGCAGTACTTC
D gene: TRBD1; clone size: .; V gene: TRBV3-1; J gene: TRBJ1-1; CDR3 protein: CASRHRGPIFF; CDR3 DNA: TGTGCCAGCAGACACAGGGGACCTATTTTCTTT
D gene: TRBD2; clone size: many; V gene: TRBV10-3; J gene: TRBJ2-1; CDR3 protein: CAITRGGQEGEQFF; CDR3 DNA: TGTGCCATCACCCGGGGGGGGCAAGAGGGTGAGCAGTTCTTC
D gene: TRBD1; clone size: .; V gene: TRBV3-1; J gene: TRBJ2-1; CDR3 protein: CASSQVPLTGPYNEQFF; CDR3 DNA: TGTGCCAGCAGCCAAGTCCCTTTGACAGGGCCCTACAATGAGCAGTTCTTC
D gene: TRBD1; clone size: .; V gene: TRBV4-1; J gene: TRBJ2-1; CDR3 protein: CASSHDRGTYNEQFF; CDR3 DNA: TGCGCCAGCAGCCACGACAGGGGTACCTACAATGAGCAGTTCTTC
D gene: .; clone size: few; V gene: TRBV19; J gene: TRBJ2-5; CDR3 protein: CASSPRTPGMETQYF; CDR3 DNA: TGTGCCAGTAGTCCTCGAACGCCTGGGATGGAGACCCAGTACTTC
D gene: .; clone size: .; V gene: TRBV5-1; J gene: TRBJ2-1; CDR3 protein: CVSSFARDNEQFF; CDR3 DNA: TGCGTCAGCAGCTTCGCCAGGGACAATGAGCAGTTCTTC
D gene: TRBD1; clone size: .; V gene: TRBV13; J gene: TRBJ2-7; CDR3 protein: CASSSDGQGTYEQYF; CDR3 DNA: TGTGCCAGCAGCTCCGACGGACAGGGGACCTACGAGCAGTACTTC
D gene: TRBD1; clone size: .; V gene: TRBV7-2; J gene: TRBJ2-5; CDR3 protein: CASSYRTGIQETQYF; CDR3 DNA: TGTGCCAGCAGCTACCGGACAGGGATTCAAGAGACCCAGTACTTC
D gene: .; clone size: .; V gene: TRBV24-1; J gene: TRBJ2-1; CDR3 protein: CATSDLGISHSGLDYNEQFF; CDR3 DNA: TGTGCCACCAGTGACTTGGGGATAAGCCATAGCGGACTCGATTACAATGAGCAGTTCTTC
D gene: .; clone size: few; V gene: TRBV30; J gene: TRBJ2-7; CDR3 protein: CAWSVSGYEQYF; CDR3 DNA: TGTGCCTGGAGTGTATCCGGGTACGAGCAGTACTTC
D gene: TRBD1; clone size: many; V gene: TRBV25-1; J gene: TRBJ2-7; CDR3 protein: CASSVGTGRQYF; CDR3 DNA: TGTGCCAGCAGTGTCGGGACAGGTAGGCAGTACTTC
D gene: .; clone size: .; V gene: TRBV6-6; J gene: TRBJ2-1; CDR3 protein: CASSYVSKGTQFF; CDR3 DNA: TGTGCCAGCAGTTACGTCAGTAAGGGCACCCAGTTCTTC
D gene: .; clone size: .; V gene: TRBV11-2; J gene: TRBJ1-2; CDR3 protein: CASSYTHSTGTLYYGYTF; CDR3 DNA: TGTGCCAGCAGCTATACCCACTCCACAGGGACTCTTTACTATGGCTACACCTTC
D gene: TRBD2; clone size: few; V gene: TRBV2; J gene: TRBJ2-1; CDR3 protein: CASSELAGSYNEQFF; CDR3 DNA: TGTGCCAGCAGTGAACTAGCGGGTTCCTACAATGAGCAGTTCTTC
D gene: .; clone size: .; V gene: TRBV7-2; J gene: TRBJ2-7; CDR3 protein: CASSLKLSPEQYF; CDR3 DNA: TGTGCCAGCAGCTTAAAGCTCTCACCCGAGCAGTACTTC
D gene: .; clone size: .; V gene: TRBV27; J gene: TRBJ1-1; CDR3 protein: CASSWTQNTEAFF; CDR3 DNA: TGTGCCAGCAGTTGGACCCAGAACACTGAAGCTTTCTTT
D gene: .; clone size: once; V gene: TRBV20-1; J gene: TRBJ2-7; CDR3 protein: CSASSNRLYEQYF; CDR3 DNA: TGCAGTGCTAGTAGTAACAGACTTTACGAGCAGTACTTC
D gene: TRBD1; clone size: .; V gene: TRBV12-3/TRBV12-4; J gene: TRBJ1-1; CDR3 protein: CASSGTGGVNTEAFF; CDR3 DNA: TGTGCCAGCAGTGGGACAGGGGGCGTGAACACTGAAGCTTTCTTT
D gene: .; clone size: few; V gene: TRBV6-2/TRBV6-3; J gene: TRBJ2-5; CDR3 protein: CASSYSRKYQYF; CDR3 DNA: TGTGCCAGCAGTTACTCAAGAAAGTACCAGTACTTC
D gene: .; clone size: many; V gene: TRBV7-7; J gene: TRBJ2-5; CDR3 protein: CASSLGYEETQYF; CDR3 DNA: TGTGCCAGCAGCTTAGGCTATGAAGAGACCCAGTACTTC
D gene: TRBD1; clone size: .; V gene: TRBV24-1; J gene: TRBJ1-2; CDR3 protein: CATSDRDRGGYTF; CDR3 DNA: TGTGCCACCAGTGATAGGGACAGAGGTGGCTACACCTTC
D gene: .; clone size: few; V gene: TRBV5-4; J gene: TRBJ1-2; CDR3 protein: CASSLEGGSGYGYTF; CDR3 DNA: TGTGCCAGCAGCTTGGAGGGGGGGTCAGGCTATGGCTACACCTTC
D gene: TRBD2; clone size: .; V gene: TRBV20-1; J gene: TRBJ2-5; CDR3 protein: CSARGGGSETQYF; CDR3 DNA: TGCAGTGCTAGAGGAGGCGGGAGTGAGACCCAGTACTTC
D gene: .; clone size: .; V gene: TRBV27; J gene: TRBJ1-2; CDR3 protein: CASSLSDRRHYGYTF; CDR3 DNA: TGTGCCAGCAGTTTATCTGACCGACGGCACTATGGCTACACCTTC
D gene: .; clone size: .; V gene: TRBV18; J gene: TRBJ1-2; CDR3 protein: CASSPNGAGNGYTF; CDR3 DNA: TGTGCCAGCTCACCAAATGGGGCAGGCAATGGCTACACCTTC
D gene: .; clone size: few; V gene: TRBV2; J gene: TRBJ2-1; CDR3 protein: CASIGPDITNEQFF; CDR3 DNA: TGTGCCAGTATTGGACCTGATATTACCAATGAGCAGTTCTTC
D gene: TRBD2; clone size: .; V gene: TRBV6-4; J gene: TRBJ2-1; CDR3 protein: CANFSLAAYNEQFF; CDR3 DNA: TGTGCCAACTTTTCCCTAGCGGCCTACAATGAGCAGTTCTTC
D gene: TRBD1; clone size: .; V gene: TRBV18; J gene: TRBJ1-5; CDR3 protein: CASSPPRTGTSNQPQHF; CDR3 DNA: TGTGCCAGCTCACCACCGAGGACAGGAACTAGCAATCAGCCCCAGCATTTT
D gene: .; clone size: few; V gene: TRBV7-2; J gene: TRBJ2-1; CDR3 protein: CASSSGGGGGGGEQFF; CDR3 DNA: TGTGCCAGCAGCTCGGGGGGAGGGGGCGGAGGCGGTGAGCAGTTCTTC